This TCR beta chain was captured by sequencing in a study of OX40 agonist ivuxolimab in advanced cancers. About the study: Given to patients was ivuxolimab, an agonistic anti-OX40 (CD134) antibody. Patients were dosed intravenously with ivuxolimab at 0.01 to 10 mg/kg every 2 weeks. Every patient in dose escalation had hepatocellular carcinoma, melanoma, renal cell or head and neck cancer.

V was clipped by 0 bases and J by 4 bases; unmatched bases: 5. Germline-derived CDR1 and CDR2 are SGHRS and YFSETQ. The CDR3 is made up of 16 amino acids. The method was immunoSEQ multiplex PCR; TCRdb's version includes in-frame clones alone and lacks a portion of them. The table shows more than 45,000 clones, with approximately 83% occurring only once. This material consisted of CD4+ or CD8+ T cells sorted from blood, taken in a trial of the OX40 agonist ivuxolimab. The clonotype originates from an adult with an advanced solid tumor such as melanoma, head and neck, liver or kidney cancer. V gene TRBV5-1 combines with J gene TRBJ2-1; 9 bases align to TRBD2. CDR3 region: CASSLAVAGAYNEQFF. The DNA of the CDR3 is TGCGCCAGCAGCTTGGCCGTAGCGGGGGCTTACAATGAGCAGTTCTTC.